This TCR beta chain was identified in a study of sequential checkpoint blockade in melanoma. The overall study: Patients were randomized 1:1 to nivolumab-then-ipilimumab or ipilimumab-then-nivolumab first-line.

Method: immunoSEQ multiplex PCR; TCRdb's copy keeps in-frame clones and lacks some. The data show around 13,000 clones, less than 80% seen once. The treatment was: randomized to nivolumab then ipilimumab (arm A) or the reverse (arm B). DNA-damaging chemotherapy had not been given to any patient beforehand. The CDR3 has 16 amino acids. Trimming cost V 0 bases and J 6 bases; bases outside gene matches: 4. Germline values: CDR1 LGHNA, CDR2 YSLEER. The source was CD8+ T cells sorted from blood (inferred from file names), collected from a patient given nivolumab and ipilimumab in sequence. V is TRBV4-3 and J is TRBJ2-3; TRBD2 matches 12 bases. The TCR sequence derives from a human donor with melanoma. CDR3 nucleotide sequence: TGCGCCAGCAGCCAAGATCGACTAGCGGGGGAGGATACGCAGTATTTT. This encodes CASSQDRLAGEDTQYF.